The 14 T cell receptor beta chains below were found in one sample sequenced in a study of blood T cell repertoires in COVID-19. The data were produced by immunoSEQ multiplex PCR, yet TCRdb's version contains in-frame clones alone and is incomplete. The data show approximately 170,000 clones, with around 81% seen just once and 13% held by the top ten. Sequencing was done on a sample of peripheral blood. The receptors shown here come from a man in his 70s who had recovered from COVID-19.

This chain connects TRBV7-9 to TRBJ2-7; TRBD2 matches 13 bases. This CDR3 contains 15 residues. Germline CDR1 SEHNR, CDR2 FQNEAQ (reference sequence). The V gene end was trimmed by 5 bases and the J gene end by 6 bases; junction bases not matched to a gene: 7. Here the CDR3 DNA reads TGTGCCAGCAGCCTCCGGACTAGCGGGAGCTTCGAGCAGTACTTC. Protein product: CASSLRTSGSFEQYF. The variable domain in full, with the rest retrieved from reference TRBV7-9 and TRBJ2-7, is DTGVSQNPRHKITKRGQNVTFRCDPISEHNRLYWYRQTLGQGPEFLTYFQNEAQLEKSRLLSDRFSAERPKGSFSTLEIQRTEQGDSAMYLCASSLRTSGSFEQYFGPGTRLTVT.

The J gene is TRBJ2-7, the V gene TRBV7-2; TRBD2 agrees at 10 bases. This CDR3 contains 16 residues. Germline CDR1 reads SGHTA; CDR2 reads FQGNSA. J gave up 7 bases and V 5 bases, and 14 bases lay outside the gene matches. CDR3 protein: CASSPAGLAGVGEQYF. CDR3 sequence (DNA): TGTGCCAGCAGCCCCGCGGGGCTAGCGGGAGTCGGGGAGCAGTACTTC.

The chain has TRBV11-3 and TRBJ2-7; tentatively, D is TRBD1 (6 bases). The CDR3 is 15 residues long. Trimming stripped 5 bases from V and 3 bases from J, with 17 bases between. Germline CDR1 is SGHNT and CDR2 is YENEEA. The CDR3 protein is CASSTPAEGVYEQYF. CDR3 coding DNA: TGTGCCAGCAGCACCCCGGCCGAGGGGGTCTACGAGCAGTACTTC.

Only a few counts were recorded for this clone. The V call is TRBV7-2, the J call TRBJ2-1; the match to TRBD1 covers 7 bases. There are 14 residues in the CDR3. From germline, CDR1 is SGHTA and CDR2 FQGNSA. The J segment lost 4 bases and the V segment lost 7 bases, leaving 7 bases of the junction unmatched. CDR3 nucleotides: TGTGCCAGCAAACCGGGACAGCCGTACAATGAGCAGTTCTTC. Translation gives CASKPGQPYNEQFF.

This clone was seen a single time. The V and J genes are TRBV14 and TRBJ2-2; D gene uncertain. Germline values: CDR1 SGHDN, CDR2 FVKESK. V dropped 1 base and J dropped 6 bases, with 12 bases sitting between them. The CDR3 totals 15 residues. The CDR3 spells CASSQVTSGSGELFF. Here the CDR3 DNA reads TGTGCCAGCAGCCAAGTAACTTCAGGCTCCGGGGAGCTGTTTTTT.

The chain links TRBV28 to TRBJ2-7; the match to TRBD1 covers 9 bases. The V gene's germline CDR1 is MDHEN and CDR2 SYDVKM. J gave up 2 bases and V 6 bases, and 2 bases lay outside the gene matches. There are 13 residues in the CDR3. The CDR3 loop reads CASRRQGAYEQYF. In nucleotides, the CDR3 is TGTGCCAGCAGACGACAGGGGGCCTACGAGCAGTACTTC.

The chain has TRBV6-4 and TRBJ2-3; maybe TRBD2 (7 bases). The CDR3 runs to 16 residues. V lost 3 bases and J lost 1, with 14 bases in between. Germline assignment: CDR1 MRHNA and CDR2 SNTAGT. The CDR3 sequence is CASSEGASGGTDTQYF. CDR3 in DNA: TGTGCCAGCAGTGAGGGGGCTAGCGGAGGCACAGATACGCAGTATTTT.

V and J are TRBV25-1 and TRBJ1-6; D possibly corresponds to TRBD1 (6 bases). The V gene's germline CDR1 is MGHDK and CDR2 SYGVNS. The V gene lost 7 bases and the J gene lost 8 bases, with 15 bases spanning the gap. CDR3 length: 14 residues. CDR3 DNA sequence: TGTGCCAGCACCCCGGGGGGCGAATATTCACCCCTCCACTTT. It specifies CASTPGGEYSPLHF. Full variable domain (missing parts from reference TRBV25-1 and TRBJ1-6): EADIYQTPRYLVIGTGKKITLECSQTMGHDKMYWYQQDPGMELHLIHYSYGVNSTEKGDLSSESTVSRIRTEHFPLTLESARPSHTSQYLCASTPGGEYSPLHFGNGTRLTVT.

The J gene is TRBJ2-1, the V gene TRBV5-8, with TRBD2 matching over 8 bases. The junction had 15 bases not matched to a gene; V was cut back by 6 bases and J by 7 bases. Germline CDR1 and CDR2: SGHTS and YDEGEE. This CDR3 comprises 16 residues. CDR3 nucleotide sequence: TGTGCCAGCACCCCCTTCCCCCGGACTAGCTCGAATGAGCAGTTCTTC. Translating it yields CASTPFPRTSSNEQFF.

This CDR3 reads CASSTWTGVNTGELFF. Here the CDR3 DNA reads TGTGCCAGTAGTACCTGGACAGGGGTGAACACCGGGGAGCTGTTTTTT. This chain links TRBV19 with TRBJ2-2; 9 nucleotides match TRBD1. This CDR3 has 16 amino acids. V was clipped by 4 bases and J by 1 base; unmatched bases: 4. CDR1 and CDR2 from the germline V gene are LNHDA and SQIVND (reference sequence).

The V gene is TRBV9, the J gene TRBJ2-5, with 10 bases matching TRBD2. The CDR3 runs to 17 residues. Germline loops: CDR1 SGDLS, CDR2 YYNGEE. The J segment lost 4 bases and the V segment lost 0 bases, leaving 9 bases of the junction unmatched. CDR3 DNA sequence: TGTGCCAGCAGCGTAGGGGCTAGCGGGAGTCAGGGAGAGACCCAGTACTTC. Its protein product is CASSVGASGSQGETQYF. The whole variable domain, remainder taken from reference TRBV9 and TRBJ2-5, is DSGVTQTPKHLITATGQRVTLRCSPRSGDLSVYWYQQSLDQGLQFLIQYYNGEERAKGNILERFSAQQFPDLHSELNLSSLELGDSALYFCASSVGASGSQGETQYFGPGTRLLVL.

J is TRBJ2-3 and V is TRBV5-5, with D perhaps TRBD1 (6 bases). V was shortened by 2 bases and J by 5 bases, with 6 bases between the two germline ends. The V gene's germline CDR1 is SGHKS and CDR2 YYEKEE (reference sequence). The CDR3 is made up of 12 amino acids. This CDR3 reads CASSLQGDTQYF. CDR3 DNA: TGTGCCAGCAGCTTACAGGGAGATACGCAGTATTTT.

V and J are TRBV27 and TRBJ1-5; a possible D gene is TRBD1 (5 bases). In germline, CDR1 is MNHEY, CDR2 SMNVEV (reference sequence). CDR3 length: 15 residues. V gave up 6 bases and J gave up 4 bases, with 16 bases separating them. CDR3 bases: TGTGCCAGCAGCCGTACAGGAGCAGAGAATCAGCCCCAGCATTTT. As protein: CASSRTGAENQPQHF.

A single count supports this clone. This chain connects TRBV6-1 to TRBJ1-3, with D hard to call. Trimming removed 3 bases at V and 0 bases at J, with 9 bases between. Germline V lookup: CDR1 MNHNS, CDR2 SASEGT. This CDR3 is built from 15 residues. CDR3 sequence reads: CASSDPSASGNTIYF. In DNA form, the CDR3 reads TGTGCCAGCAGTGATCCGAGCGCCTCTGGAAACACCATATATTTT.